Listed below are T cell receptor beta chains from one sample, sequenced in a study of cytomegalovirus exposure and HLA in healthy donors. Sequencing used immunoSEQ multiplex PCR; TCRdb keeps in-frame clones, though not all of them. The repertoire holds some 49,000 clones, roughly 93% seen once, with 1.4% in the top ten. The sequenced sample was PBMCs. Every receptor here comes from a young man in good health and CMV-seronegative. CDR3s include the opening cysteine and the closing phenylalanine or tryptophan. The D gene is left open where the match is weak. Clone size appears in some rows only: once, few, many, or a class for an expanded clone.

-	TRBD2	TRBV4-1	TRBJ2-1	CASSQESRREWYNEQFF	TGCGCCAGCAGCCAAGAGTCCCGGCGGGAGTGGTACAATGAGCAGTTCTTC
-	TRBD2	TRBV10-3	TRBJ2-7	CATGGGGPYEQYF	TGTGCCACCGGTGGGGGAGGGCCCTACGAGCAGTACTTC
-	TRBD2	TRBV9	TRBJ2-3	CASSDPKGLAESTDTQYF	TGTGCCAGCAGCGACCCTAAGGGACTAGCGGAAAGCACAGATACGCAGTATTTT
-	-	TRBV5-5	TRBJ1-1	CASSLIRGAEAFF	TGTGCCAGCAGCCTGATCAGGGGTGCTGAAGCTTTCTTT
-	-	TRBV27	TRBJ2-7	CASRESGQPYEQYF	TGTGCCAGCAGAGAGTCGGGACAACCCTACGAGCAGTACTTC
-	-	TRBV9	TRBJ2-3	CASSVEDRLLDTQYF	TGTGCCAGCAGCGTAGAGGACAGATTGTTGGATACGCAGTATTTT
-	-	TRBV5-1	TRBJ2-7	CASSLSVLNEQYF	TGCGCCAGCAGCTTGTCAGTACTAAACGAGCAGTACTTC
-	TRBD2	TRBV28	TRBJ2-4	CASSSIIQGGPQNIQYF	TGTGCCAGCAGTTCTATAATCCAGGGAGGGCCCCAAAACATTCAGTACTTC
-	-	TRBV18	TRBJ2-3	CASSPPAGQGDTQYF	TGTGCCAGCTCACCACCGGCGGGGCAAGGGGATACGCAGTATTTT
once	-	TRBV5-4	TRBJ1-1	CASSLGGPGTEAFF	TGTGCCAGCAGCTTAGGCGGGCCTGGCACTGAAGCTTTCTTT
-	-	TRBV27	TRBJ2-1	CASSFRSLGTYNEQFF	TGTGCCAGCAGTTTCCGGAGTTTAGGCACCTACAATGAGCAGTTCTTC
once	TRBD2	TRBV29-1	TRBJ2-5	CSVESGGRETQYF	TGCAGCGTTGAGTCGGGGGGGAGGGAGACCCAGTACTTC
-	TRBD2	TRBV28	TRBJ2-7	CAVGGAGSVSEQYF	TGTGCCGTCGGGGGGGCAGGGAGCGTTAGTGAGCAGTACTTC
-	-	TRBV6-5	TRBJ2-7	CASSKTDGNYEQYF	TGTGCCAGCAGCAAAACGGACGGGAACTACGAGCAGTACTTC
-	TRBD2	TRBV7-9	TRBJ2-5	CASSSEAGGGKTQYF	TGTGCCAGCAGCTCCGAAGCTGGGGGGGGAAAGACCCAGTACTTC
-	TRBD2	TRBV29-1	TRBJ2-3	CSVDKAGPFTDTQYF	TGCAGCGTAGATAAAGCGGGACCTTTCACAGATACGCAGTATTTT
-	-	TRBV6-6	TRBJ2-5	CASSPSRNKETQYF	TGTGCCAGCAGCCCCTCCCGTAACAAAGAGACCCAGTACTTC
-	TRBD2	TRBV9	TRBJ2-3	CASSTSGSTDTQYF	TGTGCCAGCAGCACTAGCGGGAGCACAGATACGCAGTATTTT
-	-	TRBV9	TRBJ1-4	CASSVQSTNEKLFF	TGTGCCAGCAGCGTACAATCAACTAATGAAAAACTGTTTTTT
once	-	TRBV7-2	TRBJ1-1	CASSLGRNTEAFF	TGTGCCAGCAGCTTGGGCCGAAACACTGAAGCTTTCTTT
-	TRBD2	TRBV19	TRBJ2-1	CATTQLGGSRNEQFF	TGTGCCACAACCCAGCTCGGCGGGAGTAGAAATGAGCAGTTCTTC
-	TRBD2	TRBV7-6	TRBJ2-3	CASSATSGNPDTQYF	TGTGCCAGCAGCGCCACTAGCGGGAACCCAGATACGCAGTATTTT
-	-	TRBV28	TRBJ2-7	CASRLSVSSYEQYF	TGTGCCAGCAGGCTTAGCGTTAGCTCCTACGAGCAGTACTTC
-	TRBD2	TRBV2	TRBJ2-5	CASRGLAETQYF	TGTGCCAGCAGGGGACTAGCGGAGACCCAGTACTTC
-	TRBD2	TRBV28	TRBJ2-3	CASTHTASGITDTQYF	TGTGCCAGCACCCACACAGCTAGCGGGATCACAGATACGCAGTATTTT
-	-	TRBV5-1	TRBJ1-3	CASSLEFQGVISGNTIYF	TGCGCCAGCAGCTTGGAGTTCCAGGGCGTTATCTCTGGAAACACCATATATTTT
-	TRBD1	TRBV30	TRBJ2-7	CAWKVYETGGYEQYF	TGTGCCTGGAAGGTGTATGAGACAGGGGGCTACGAGCAGTACTTC
-	TRBD1	TRBV5-1	TRBJ1-1	CASSLGTGNLNTEAFF	TGCGCCAGCAGCTTAGGGACAGGGAATTTGAACACTGAAGCTTTCTTT
-	-	TRBV5-6	TRBJ1-1	CASSPRAGGWFTEAFF	TGTGCCAGCAGCCCCCGGGCGGGGGGATGGTTTACTGAAGCTTTCTTT
-	-	TRBV27	TRBJ2-5	CASSSPVRGETQYF	TGTGCCAGCAGTTCGCCCGTAAGGGGAGAGACCCAGTACTTC
-	-	TRBV12-5	TRBJ1-1	CASGLHRGTEAFF	TGTGCTAGTGGTTTGCACCGGGGGACTGAAGCTTTCTTT
once	TRBD1	TRBV9	TRBJ2-5	CASSTRTGGLPQETQYF	TGTGCCAGCAGCACCCGGACAGGGGGCTTACCACAAGAGACCCAGTACTTC
-	-	TRBV28	TRBJ1-5	CASSLGGWAQHF	TGTGCCAGCAGTTTAGGGGGCTGGGCCCAGCATTTT
-	TRBD1	TRBV5-1	TRBJ1-2	CASSLHPGQSTGYTF	TGCGCCAGCAGCCTACATCCGGGACAGAGTACCGGCTACACCTTC
-	-	TRBV6-1	TRBJ2-5	CASSALRETQYF	TGTGCCAGCAGTGCGCTGCGGGAGACCCAGTACTTC
-	TRBD2	TRBV7-9	TRBJ2-3	CASSPLGGEGNTDTQYF	TGTGCCAGCAGCCCGCTCGGTGGGGAGGGAAACACAGATACGCAGTATTTT
once	-	TRBV10-2	TRBJ2-7	CASSARTIYEQYF	TGCGCCAGCAGTGCGCGGACAATCTACGAGCAGTACTTC
once	TRBD2	TRBV5-6	TRBJ2-5	CASSMGTSGVEETQYF	TGTGCCAGCAGCATGGGGACTAGCGGAGTGGAGGAGACCCAGTACTTC
-	TRBD1	TRBV27	TRBJ1-2	CASSMDRLGPNGYTF	TGTGCCAGCAGTATGGACAGGCTCGGTCCTAATGGCTACACCTTC
-	-	TRBV5-1	TRBJ2-7	CASSLDGTSDYEQYF	TGCGCCAGCAGCTTGGACGGGACTTCTGACTACGAGCAGTACTTC
-	TRBD1	TRBV14	TRBJ2-7	CASSQGTGRYEQYF	TGTGCCAGCAGCCAGGGGACAGGGCGATACGAGCAGTACTTC